The entry below describes one T cell receptor (beta chain). Its antigen is unidentified. This sample stems from a study of cytomegalovirus exposure and HLA in healthy donors. Study-wide results and limits: In a later analysis, specific HLA alleles were associated with approximately 17,000 TCR beta sequences at a 0.05 false discovery rate.

PCR was performed using 60 Vbeta and 13 Jbeta primers. The table came from immunoSEQ multiplex PCR; TCRdb's copy has only in-frame clones and leaves some out. The sample lists approximately 110,000 clones; about 74% were seen once. The germline gives CDR1 LGHNA, CDR2 YSLEER. The CDR3 has 13 amino acids. V trimming: 4 bases; J trimming: 8 bases; junction bases outside the gene matches: 3. This chain connects TRBV4-3 to TRBJ1-4, with TRBD1 matching over 8 bases. The origin of this receptor is a female donor in good health and CMV-seropositive. Material for sequencing was PBMCs. The CDR3 sequence is CASSPDRDEKLFF. The CDR3 region has the DNA TGCGCCAGCAGCCCGGACAGGGACGAAAAACTGTTTTTT.